This T cell receptor beta chain was identified during a study of Ad26.COV2.S vaccination and SARS-CoV-2 variants. A note on this clone: What it binds is unknown.

In germline, CDR1 is MGHRA, CDR2 YSYEKL. The CDR3 runs to 16 residues. V was pared by 8 bases and J by 5 bases, with 12 bases of the junction left unmatched. Produced via immunoSEQ multiplex PCR; TCRdb's table is partial and in-frame only. This table has a few hundred thousand clones, 75% to 90% appearing once. This sample's treatment: 19 received Ad26.COV2.S at low or high dose, single or two shots; about 5 received placebo; per-sample allocation not given. Day 63 after the first vaccine or placebo injection was the time point for sampling. SARS-CoV-2 spike from the Wuhan strain was encoded by the vaccine, an Ad26 vector. Notes on the study in general: Recipients of either vaccine or placebo displayed similar breadth of non-spike TCRs. Spike-specific TCR breadth was greater in vaccine than placebo recipients.

The clonotype comes from a person between 18 and 60 years old who received the Ad26.COV2.S COVID-19 vaccine or a placebo. The sequencing here drew on peripheral blood, taken in a trial of Ad26.COV2.S vaccine versus placebo. The rearrangement joins TRBV4-1 to TRBJ2-5, with 12 nucleotides matching TRBD1. CDR3 protein: CASAIQGTGGFETQYF. The CDR3 DNA reads as TGCGCCAGCGCAATCCAAGGGACAGGGGGCTTCGAGACCCAGTACTTC.